These 18 T cell receptor beta chains came from one sample sequenced in a study of blood T cells in healthy people across ages. Through a sample-barcoded 5' primer and a J-beta primer mix, a second PCR was run for roughly 6 to 12 cycles. Via MiXCR, TCRdb re-called the 5' RACE reads, giving one row per CDR3 protein. The table records 1,500,000 or so distinct CDR3 sequences, about 45% of them present only once. The source material was blood. The receptors here all came from a woman aged 18-29 years in good health.

V and J are TRBV7-9 and TRBJ2-1, with 8 bases aligning to TRBD2. Unmatched junction bases numbered 4, after V lost 1 base and J lost 8 bases. The germline gives CDR1 SEHNR, CDR2 FQNEAQ (reference sequence). The CDR3 is 14 amino acids. The CDR3 bases are TGTGCCAGCAGCTTAGGACCGGGACTAGATGAGCAGTTCTTC. Its translation is CASSLGPGLDEQFF.

There are many counts of this clonotype. The rearrangement joins TRBV30 to TRBJ2-5, with D possibly TRBD1 on 5 matching bases. CDR3 length equals 16 residues. Germline lookup yields CDR1 GTSNPN and CDR2 SVGIG (reference sequence). With 4 bases removed from V and 2 bases from J, the gap between germline ends came to 20 bases. CDR3 coding DNA: TGTGCCTGGAATCCGGTTGTTGGGGCAGCTCAAGAGACCCAGTACTTC. It encodes CAWNPVVGAAQETQYF.

The CDR3 loop is CASSLAWGGVNTEAFF. DNA of the CDR3: TGTGCCAGCAGCTTAGCGTGGGGAGGTGTGAACACTGAAGCTTTCTTT. The chain joins TRBV7-2 to TRBJ1-1, with unresolved D. V was trimmed by 0 bases and J by 0 bases, leaving 11 bases between them. Germline V gene lookup returns CDR1 SGHTA and CDR2 FQGNSA. The CDR3 contains 16 residues.

The genes are TRBV27 and TRBJ1-6, with no clear D. The germline gives CDR1 MNHEY, CDR2 SMNVEV (reference sequence). The CDR3 sequence is 14 residues long. Trimming cost V 4 bases and J 8 bases, with 12 bases left between them. The CDR3 sequence: CASSSLERHSPLHF. The CDR3 DNA sequence: TGTGCCAGCAGTTCTCTAGAGCGGCATTCACCCCTCCACTTT.

This chain links TRBV10-1 with TRBJ2-1; 8 nucleotides line up with TRBD1. TRBJ2-7 explains the end of the DNA better; the J call may be wrong. Germline CDR1 and CDR2: WNHNN and SYGVQD (reference sequence). The CDR3 covers 13 residues. CDR3 bases: TGCGCCAATAGGACAGGGATAAACAATGAGCAGTACTTC. The encoded protein is CANRTGINNEQYF.

The chain links TRBV7-9 to TRBJ1-1; 7 bases line up with TRBD1. Germline-derived CDR1 and CDR2 are SEHNR and FQNEAQ (reference sequence). With 5 bases clipped from V and 7 bases from J, the junction kept 7 bases outside the gene matches. The CDR3 runs 13 residues. CDR3 region: CASSVGDSHEAFF. CDR3 DNA: TGTGCCAGCAGCGTCGGGGACAGTCATGAAGCTTTCTTT.

This clonotype was seen ten or more times. This rearrangement joins TRBV6-5 to TRBJ2-7, with D perhaps matching TRBD1 or TRBD2 (5 bases each). V lost 2 bases to trimming and J lost 4 bases, with 15 bases between them. Germline V gene data show CDR1 as MNHEY and CDR2 as SVGAGI. CDR3 length: 15 residues. The CDR3 bases are TGTGCCAGCAGTTACGAGCCGGGACCGGGATACGAGCAGTACTTC. Translated: CASSYEPGPGYEQYF.

A single count supports this clonotype. The chain has TRBV12-3 or TRBV12-4 and TRBJ1-1; tentatively, D is TRBD1 (6 bases). The CDR3 covers 14 residues. Trimming pared 6 bases from V and 0 bases from J, leaving 11 bases between. CDR3 nucleotides: TGTGCCAGCAGGGTAGGGGGGGTGAACACTGAAGCTTTCTTT. It translates to CASRVGGVNTEAFF.

The V call is TRBV5-1, the J call TRBJ2-5; the match to TRBD2 covers 12 bases. CDR3 length: 16 residues. V was clipped by 0 bases and J by 4 bases; unmatched bases: 4. The germline V gene encodes CDR1 SGHRS and CDR2 YFSETQ. The CDR3 loop is CASSLAGGLAGETQYF. CDR3 bases: TGCGCCAGCAGCTTGGCCGGGGGACTAGCGGGAGAGACCCAGTACTTC.

This clonotype was found a few times. The chain links TRBV18 to TRBJ2-7, with a possible D match to TRBD1 (7 bases). V was trimmed by 5 bases and J by 3 bases, leaving 17 bases between them. CDR1 and CDR2 from the germline V gene are KGHSH and LQKENI. The CDR3 spans 15 residues. The CDR3 here is CASSWMRQGGYEQYF. The CDR3 DNA reads TGTGCCAGCTCATGGATGCGACAGGGAGGCTACGAGCAGTACTTC.

This clonotype was found once. A read error is possible here, since a much larger clone lies one base away. This rearrangement joins TRBV29-1 to TRBJ1-2, with D unclear. Germline CDR1 and CDR2: SQVTM and ANQGSEA. This CDR3 is built from 11 residues. Here the CDR3 reads CGAALNYGYTF. In nucleotides, the CDR3 is TGCGGCGCTGCTCTTAACTATGGCTACACCTTC.

A few counts support this clonotype. This chain connects TRBV28 to TRBJ2-3, with D hard to call. CDR1 and CDR2 from the germline V gene are MDHEN and SYDVKM. The length of the CDR3 is 13 residues. V lost 6 bases and J lost 2, with 9 bases in between. The CDR3 spells CASRTRSTDTQYF. CDR3 DNA: TGTGCCAGCAGGACCCGCTCCACAGATACGCAGTATTTT. The full variable domain, in which reference TRBV28 and TRBJ2-3 provide the parts outside the CDR3, is DVKVTQSSRYLVKRTGEKVFLECVQDMDHENMFWYRQDPGLGLRLIYFSYDVKMKEKGDIPEGYSVSREKKERFSLILESASTNQTSMYLCASRTRSTDTQYFGPGTRLTVL.

This clonotype has only a few counts. This chain joins TRBV27 and TRBJ2-7, with no clear D. CDR3 length: 15 amino acids. Germline lookup yields CDR1 MNHEY and CDR2 SMNVEV (reference sequence). Trimming removed 3 bases at V and 0 bases at J, with 12 bases between. The CDR3 DNA is TGTGCCAGCAGTTTGTCCTACCGAAGCTCCTACGAGCAGTACTTC. Translated: CASSLSYRSSYEQYF.

This rearrangement joins TRBV14 to TRBJ2-2, with TRBD1 as a possible D gene (6 bases). Germline V gene lookup returns CDR1 SGHDN and CDR2 FVKESK. The CDR3 spans 17 residues. V was trimmed by 4 bases and J by 3 bases, leaving 18 bases between them. The DNA for the CDR3 is TGTGCCAGCAGCCCCTCGGGGACATCCTTTTACACCGGGGAGCTGTTTTTT. Amino acids: CASSPSGTSFYTGELFF. Together with reference TRBV14 and TRBJ2-2, the CDR3 gives the full variable domain: EAGVTQFPSHSVIEKGQTVTLRCDPISGHDNLYWYRRVMGKEIKFLLHFVKESKQDESGMPNNRFLAERTGGTYSTLKVQPAELEDSGVYFCASSPSGTSFYTGELFFGEGSRLTVL.

The chain carries TRBV6-2 or TRBV6-3 and TRBJ2-2; D uncertain. Between the trimmed V and J ends, which lost 2 bases and 6 bases, there was a span of 19 bases. CDR1 and CDR2 from the germline V gene are MNHEY and SVGEGT. This CDR3 contains 17 residues. As DNA, the CDR3 is TGTGCCAGCAGTTACAGAAGGTTTGGCGTGATCGCCGGGGAGCTGTTTTTT. Encoded protein: CASSYRRFGVIAGELFF.

Here the CDR3 reads CASKDQGPSNYGYTF. The CDR3 region has the DNA TGTGCCAGCAAGGACCAAGGACCGAGCAACTATGGCTACACCTTC. This rearrangement joins TRBV7-9 to TRBJ1-2; D gene uncertain. The CDR3 has 15 amino acids. Trimming removed 7 bases from V and 2 bases from J, with 17 bases in between. Germline assignment: CDR1 SEHNR and CDR2 FQNEAQ (reference sequence).

The V gene is TRBV7-8, the J gene TRBJ1-2; 7 bases are a match to TRBD1. Trimming removed 5 bases from V and 7 bases from J; junction bases left unmatched: 13. This CDR3 comprises 15 residues. Germline lookup yields CDR1 SGHVS and CDR2 FQNEAQ. CDR3 sequence (DNA): TGTGCCAGCAGCCCAAGATGGACAGGAGAGGGTGGCTACACCTTC. Residues: CASSPRWTGEGGYTF.

The rearrangement links TRBV27 to TRBJ1-1; D gene unclear. The CDR3 loop spans 13 amino acids. Germline V lookup: CDR1 MNHEY, CDR2 SMNVEV (reference sequence). Trimming took 2 bases from V and 6 from J, leaving 10 bases between them. CDR3 loop: CASSLPPPAEAFF. CDR3 bases: TGTGCCAGCAGTTTACCTCCTCCCGCTGAAGCTTTCTTT.